The rows below give T cell receptor beta chains drawn from one sample of a study of cytomegalovirus exposure and HLA in healthy donors. The repertoire was sequenced with immunoSEQ multiplex PCR; TCRdb's copy has only in-frame clones and lacks some. The table has 150,000 to 200,000 clones, less than 75% seen once. The sample was PBMCs. The receptors were gathered from a girl under 18 in good health and CMV-seronegative. The CDR3 runs from the conserved cysteine through the conserved F or W. A D gene is named only where the DNA matches it firmly. Expanded clones get a size class; other rows say once, few or many, or leave the size out.

d_call | clone_size | j_call | v_call | cdr3_nt | cdr3_aa
NA | NA | TRBJ1-1 | TRBV7-9 | TGTGCCAGCAGCTTAGTCGGCGGGTCGAACACTGAAGCTTTCTTT | CASSLVGGSNTEAFF
TRBD1 | NA | TRBJ1-4 | TRBV30 | TGTGCCTGGAGTAGGGACAGGGGGAATGAAAAACTGTTTTTT | CAWSRDRGNEKLFF
NA | few | TRBJ2-6 | TRBV19 | TGTGCCAGTAGTATGGCAGGTAGCTCTGGGGCCAACGTCCTGACTTTC | CASSMAGSSGANVLTF
TRBD1 | once | TRBJ1-2 | TRBV6-6 | TGTGCCAGCAGTTACTCGACAGGGAGTAATGGCTACACCTTC | CASSYSTGSNGYTF
NA | NA | TRBJ2-1 | TRBV7-8 | TGTGCCAGCAGCTTTCCCCCGGCAGGAAGCTCCTACAATGAGCAGTTCTTC | CASSFPPAGSSYNEQFF
NA | NA | TRBJ2-1 | TRBV7-3 | TGTGCCAGCAGGTCAATAGCGTACAATGAGCAGTTCTTC | CASRSIAYNEQFF
NA | NA | TRBJ2-1 | TRBV29-1 | TGCAGCGCTGCTGAATCAGGGCCAAATGAGCAGTTCTTC | CSAAESGPNEQFF
NA | NA | TRBJ1-2 | TRBV7-5 | TGTGCCAGAAGCCTCTCTTTTGGCGAGGGTGGCTACACCTTC | CARSLSFGEGGYTF
NA | few | TRBJ1-1 | TRBV7-9 | TGTGCCAGCAGCCCGAAGCCGATAGCTTTCTTT | CASSPKPIAFF
TRBD1 | few | TRBJ1-4 | TRBV7-6 | TGTGCCAGCAGCCCCGGGACAGGGGGGGAAAAACTGTTTTTT | CASSPGTGGEKLFF